Each of the 27 T cell receptor beta chains below was sequenced from the same sample in a study of beta chain features in type 1 diabetes (dated by TCRdb to the late 2010s). The study at large found these results: Type 1 diabetes patients showed a moderate but significant shortening of TCRB CDR3 length in all four CD4+ subsets.

Their recognized antigens are unknown. The library was made by the immunoSEQ multiplex PCR assay. The entire isolated RNA was reverse transcribed using the High Capacity cDNA Reverse Transcription Kit, and thus expressed TCRB transcripts were sequenced. Drawn from immuneACCESS, this table holds only the in-frame rearrangements with V and J called that TCRdb kept. Clones are partly lost; checked studies trace under half to an unresolved V gene and leave the rest unexplained. This sample has a few hundred thousand clones in its table, and about 24% of those were observed once. Together, the top ten hold around 0.011% of the sample. Sequenced: naive CD4+ T cells from blood. The sample's cell subset or site label is to be understood as: true naive CD4+ T cells. These receptors were obtained from a woman in her 30s with type 1 diabetes.

The sample holds a few counts of this clone. The V call is TRBV10-3, the J call TRBJ2-1, with TRBD1 matching 10 bases. With V trimmed by 6 bases and J by 7 bases, 9 bases remained unmatched. The CDR3 is 15 residues long. Germline V gene sequence: CDR1 ENHRY, CDR2 SYGVKD. The DNA for the CDR3 is TGTGCCATCAGCGGGTCGGGACAGGGGTTAAATGAGCAGTTCTTC. Protein: CAISGSGQGLNEQFF.

Only a few counts were recorded for this clone. V is TRBV6-4 and J is TRBJ1-5, with TRBD1 as a possible D gene (6 bases). Trimming took off 3 bases at V and 5 bases at J, with 8 bases between the two ends. CDR3 length: 13 residues. The germline V gene has CDR1 MRHNA and CDR2 SNTAGT. The CDR3 sequence: CASSEQGDQPQHF. In DNA, the CDR3 is TGTGCCAGCAGTGAACAGGGTGATCAGCCCCAGCATTTT.

This clone turned up a few times. This chain joins TRBV29-1 and TRBJ2-3, with D possibly matching TRBD2 (5 bases). Trimming left V 7 bases short and J 2 bases short, with 16 bases between. CDR3 size: 14 residues. In germline, CDR1 is SQVTM, CDR2 ANQGSEA. CDR3 protein: CSGGGAAATDTQYF. The CDR3 coding sequence is TGCAGCGGAGGAGGAGCGGCCGCCACAGATACGCAGTATTTT.

The rearrangement links TRBV18 to TRBJ2-7; 10 nucleotides match TRBD2. V lost 3 bases and J lost 3; bases outside the gene matches: 5. Germline CDR1 and CDR2: KGHSH and LQKENI. This CDR3 has 15 amino acids. The CDR3 protein is CASSPSAGGNYEQYF. CDR3 nucleotide sequence: TGTGCCAGCTCACCCTCAGCGGGAGGGAACTACGAGCAGTACTTC.

V and J are TRBV6-8 and TRBJ1-5, with TRBD1 matching over 11 bases. Germline CDR1 and CDR2: MNHGY and SAAAGT. The CDR3 consists of 16 residues. V trimming: 8 bases; J trimming: 7 bases; junction bases outside the gene matches: 13. CDR3 loop: CASLAEGQGDRQPQHF. CDR3 sequence (DNA): TGTGCCAGCCTCGCGGAGGGACAGGGGGATAGACAGCCCCAGCATTTT.

This clone showed up just a few times. The V gene is TRBV5-4, the J gene TRBJ2-2; TRBD1 agrees at 9 bases. Germline V CDR1 and CDR2: SGHNT, YYREEE (reference sequence). The length of the CDR3 is 15 residues. J lost 3 bases, V lost 3 bases, and 3 bases had no gene match. The CDR3 bases are TGTGCCAGCAGCTGGGGGACAGGGCACACCGGGGAGCTGTTTTTT. This sequence encodes CASSWGTGHTGELFF. The variable domain in full, with the rest retrieved from reference TRBV5-4 and TRBJ2-2, is ETGVTQSPTHLIKTRGQQVTLRCSSQSGHNTVSWYQQALGQGPQFIFQYYREEENGRGNFPPRFSGLQFPNYSSELNVNALELDDSALYLCASSWGTGHTGELFFGEGSRLTVL.

This chain joins TRBV6-6 and TRBJ2-7, with D possibly being TRBD2 (7 bases). The CDR3 contains 16 residues. Germline CDR1 is MNHNY and CDR2 is SVGAGI (reference sequence). Trimming took off 4 bases at V and 6 bases at J, with 22 bases between the two ends. CDR3 sequence reads: CASSSAGVAGLTEQYF. Here the CDR3 DNA reads TGTGCCAGCAGTTCCGCAGGGGTAGCGGGCCTTACCGAGCAGTACTTC.

This clone was seen a few times. The gene calls are TRBV2 and TRBJ2-7; D might be TRBD2 (6 bases). CDR1 is SNHLY, CDR2 FYNNEI, per germline. Trimming took off 0 bases at V and 6 bases at J, with 9 bases between the two ends. This CDR3 region has 13 residues. The CDR3: CASSEARGAEQYF. For the CDR3, the DNA is TGTGCCAGCAGTGAAGCGCGGGGCGCCGAGCAGTACTTC.

The chain links TRBV20-1 to TRBJ2-1; D uncertain. Germline V gene data show CDR1 as DFQATT and CDR2 as SNEGSKA (reference sequence). Trimming took 6 bases from V and 9 from J, leaving 12 bases between them. CDR3 length equals 11 residues. The CDR3 region has the DNA TGCAGTGCCATTCCGATCGGTGAGCAGTTCTTC. Amino acid sequence: CSAIPIGEQFF.

V gene TRBV9 combines with J gene TRBJ2-1; 7 bases agree with TRBD1. The CDR3 contains 17 residues. CDR1 is SGDLS, CDR2 YYNGEE, per germline. V lost 4 bases, J lost 0 bases, and 10 bases stayed unmatched. In nucleotides, the CDR3 is TGTGCCAGCAGCACTAGAGGGACAGTAGCCTCCTACAATGAGCAGTTCTTC. This encodes CASSTRGTVASYNEQFF.

The chain has TRBV18 and TRBJ2-7; tentatively, D is TRBD1 (6 bases). The CDR3 runs 13 residues. CDR1 is KGHSH and CDR2 is LQKENI in the germline V gene. Trimming pared 2 bases from V and 2 bases from J, leaving 7 bases between. DNA for the CDR3: TGTGCCAGCTCACCAACAGGGCCCTACGAGCAGTACTTC. This encodes CASSPTGPYEQYF.

The chain recombines TRBV7-2 with TRBJ1-2; D gene uncertain. The V end lost 6 bases, the J end lost 8 bases, and 25 bases lay between the germline ends. The CDR3 is 16 residues long. Germline-derived CDR1 and CDR2 are SGHTA and FQGNSA. CDR3 sequence: CASSYREGGLRRGYTF. Here the CDR3 DNA reads TGTGCCAGCAGTTATAGGGAGGGAGGGCTAAGGCGCGGCTACACCTTC.

The chain combines TRBV7-2 with TRBJ2-1; 13 bases line up with TRBD2. Germline V CDR1 and CDR2: SGHTA, FQGNSA. The V gene end was trimmed by 5 bases and the J gene end by 0 bases; junction bases not matched to a gene: 1. There are 16 residues in the CDR3. The CDR3 DNA follows: TGTGCCAGCAGCCGGACTAGCGGGAGCTCCTACAATGAGCAGTTCTTC. Encoded protein: CASSRTSGSSYNEQFF.

This clone was counted between two and nine times. V and J are TRBV30 and TRBJ2-7; TRBD2 matches 8 bases. J lost 4 bases, V lost 5 bases, and 10 bases had no gene match. Germline V CDR1 and CDR2: GTSNPN, SVGIG (reference sequence). The CDR3 covers 14 residues. Written as DNA, the CDR3 is TGTGCCTGGGCCTCCGGGACTAGTGTGTACGAGCAGTACTTC. Its protein product is CAWASGTSVYEQYF.

The chain employs TRBV30 and TRBJ2-7; the match to TRBD2 covers 14 bases. The CDR3 is made up of 13 amino acids. Germline V gene lookup returns CDR1 GTSNPN and CDR2 SVGIG (reference sequence). Trimming took 5 bases from V and 5 from J; bases not matched to a gene: 2. CDR3 loop: CAWSGLAGDEQYF. The CDR3 DNA is TGTGCCTGGTCGGGACTAGCGGGGGACGAGCAGTACTTC.

This clone was picked up a small number of times. CDR3 sequence (DNA): TGTGCCAGTAGTCTCCGGACTGGGCGGGGCGATGAGCAGTTCTTC. Protein: CASSLRTGRGDEQFF. V is TRBV19 and J is TRBJ2-1, with D possibly matching TRBD2 (6 bases). Trimming took 5 bases from V and 8 from J, leaving 19 bases between them. Per the germline V gene, CDR1 is LNHDA and CDR2 is SQIVND (reference sequence). CDR3 size: 15 residues.

This clone came up a few times. The chain uses TRBV25-1 and TRBJ2-5; D is ambiguous. From germline, CDR1 is MGHDK and CDR2 SYGVNS. The CDR3 covers 12 residues. Trimming pared 0 bases from V and 3 bases from J, leaving 2 bases between. CDR3 in amino acids: CASSEYKETQYF. In nucleotides, the CDR3 is TGTGCCAGCAGTGAATATAAAGAGACCCAGTACTTC.

The chain links TRBV13 to TRBJ2-1; 8 bases line up with TRBD1. V lost 4 bases to trimming and J lost 0 bases; unmatched junction nucleotides: 2. Germline lookup yields CDR1 PRHDT and CDR2 FYEKMQ (reference sequence). This CDR3 is built from 15 residues. CDR3 protein: CASSSDRGSYNEQFF. As DNA, the CDR3 is TGTGCCAGCAGCTCCGACAGGGGCTCCTACAATGAGCAGTTCTTC.

This clone has a handful of counts. CDR3 region: CASRFQGASYEQYF. CDR3 DNA: TGTGCCAGTAGATTCCAAGGAGCGTCCTACGAGCAGTACTTC. The chain employs TRBV19 and TRBJ2-7; D is unclear. Germline V gives CDR1 LNHDA, CDR2 SQIVND (reference sequence). This CDR3 is 14 amino acids long. With 6 bases removed from V and 1 base from J, the gap between germline ends came to 13 bases.

The V gene is TRBV7-9, the J gene TRBJ1-1; 11 positions match TRBD1. V trimming: 1 base; J trimming: 4 bases; junction bases outside the gene matches: 8. The CDR3 is 17 residues long. Germline CDR1 SEHNR, CDR2 FQNEAQ (reference sequence). Written as DNA, the CDR3 is TGTGCCAGCAGCTTAGGGACAGGGGGCGGGTTGAGCACTGAAGCTTTCTTT. Translation: CASSLGTGGGLSTEAFF.

This clone was seen a few times. The chain links TRBV29-1 to TRBJ1-1; D ambiguous. Trimming took 6 bases from V and 6 from J, leaving 11 bases between them. This CDR3 contains 11 residues. CDR1 is SQVTM, CDR2 ANQGSEA, per germline. CDR3 nucleotide sequence: TGCAGCGTGGGAGAGGGTCCTGAAGCTTTCTTT. This sequence encodes CSVGEGPEAFF.

The chain is built from TRBV15 and TRBJ2-4, with 9 bases aligning to TRBD1. Germline CDR1 and CDR2: LNHNV and YYDKDF (reference sequence). CDR3 length: 14 amino acids. The ends lost 9 bases at V and 1 base at J; junction bases unmatched: 4. Written as DNA, the CDR3 is TGTGCCACAAGGACAGGGGCGGCCAAAAACATTCAGTACTTC. Translation: CATRTGAAKNIQYF. The variable domain in full, completed from reference TRBV15 and TRBJ2-4, reads DAMVIQNPRYQVTQFGKPVTLSCSQTLNHNVMYWYQQKSSQAPKLLFHYYDKDFNNEADTPDNFQSRRPNTSFCFLDIRSPGLGDTAMYLCATRTGAAKNIQYFGAGTRLSVL.

This clone was seen a few times. Other DNA variants within this sample encode the same CDR3. The rearrangement uses TRBV30 and TRBJ2-7; unclear D gene. With 2 bases removed from V and 0 bases from J, the gap between germline ends came to 8 bases. The CDR3 consists of 13 residues. CDR1 is GTSNPN, CDR2 SVGIG, per germline (reference sequence). The CDR3 loop is CAWSTGGSYEQYF. CDR3 nucleotides: TGTGCCTGGAGTACTGGCGGCTCCTACGAGCAGTACTTC.

Only a few counts were recorded for this clone. The chain has TRBV18 and TRBJ2-6; 9 nucleotides line up with TRBD1. The V gene's germline CDR1 is KGHSH and CDR2 LQKENI. With V trimmed by 6 bases and J by 0 bases, 6 bases remained unmatched. The CDR3 extends over 17 amino acids. The CDR3 loop is CASSGQGPSSGANVLTF. Here the CDR3 DNA reads TGTGCCAGCTCCGGACAGGGGCCCTCCTCTGGGGCCAACGTCCTGACTTTC.

The chain has TRBV6-5 and TRBJ1-1, with D possibly TRBD1 on 5 matching bases. The CDR3 extends over 13 amino acids. Deletions cut 5 bases from V and 3 bases from J, with 10 bases between. The germline CDR1 and CDR2 sequences are MNHEY and SVGAGI. The CDR3 DNA reads TGTGCCAGCAGTGCGGGGGAGCACACTGAAGCTTTCTTT. It codes for CASSAGEHTEAFF.

Only a few counts were recorded for this clone. V and J are TRBV23-1 and TRBJ2-5, with 10 nucleotides matching TRBD2. TRBV23-1 is an open reading frame, and its role is uncertain. The CDR3 totals 17 residues. The ends lost 3 bases at V and 2 bases at J; junction bases unmatched: 9. The CDR3 coding sequence is TGCGCCAGCAGTCACTCGAAGACTAGCGGGCGTCAAGAGACCCAGTACTTC. Translated, it gives CASSHSKTSGRQETQYF.

The genes are TRBV25-1 and TRBJ1-1; no clear D. The V gene lost 5 bases and the J gene lost 8 bases, with 18 bases spanning the gap. CDR3 length: 14 amino acids. The germline V gene encodes CDR1 MGHDK and CDR2 SYGVNS. The CDR3 region has the DNA TGTGCCAGCAGTCCAACGGGTACAAAGCTCGAAGCTTTCTTT. Translation gives CASSPTGTKLEAFF.